The sequence of this TCR beta chain was determined in a study of shared clonotypes between healthy human individuals. After removal of 5 bases from V and 3 bases from J, the junction contained 4 bases not matched to a gene. The CDR3 consists of 12 residues. Germline CDR1 SQVTM, CDR2 ANQGSEA. How the authors handled the data: Sequence data from immunoSEQ were junction-only and lacked quality scores; consequently, filtering differed. Repertoires were generated with immunoSEQ multiplex PCR, while TCRdb's copy carries only in-frame clones and drops some. That table is the source of V, J and clone size, and D and trimming were worked out from the DNA. In the table there are 1.5 million to 2.5 million clones, about 94% of which are singletons. The naive CD8 population came from CD45RO-negative cells selected for CCR7, without terminally differentiated effector memory CD45RA+ cells.

The sequence derives from a man aged 18 to 30 in good health. This chain connects TRBV29-1 to TRBJ2-7; 7 positions match TRBD1. The sequenced material came from naive CD8+ T cells sorted from blood. CDR3 sequence: CSVRGTVYEQYF. The DNA of the CDR3 is TGCAGCGTTAGGGGGACAGTCTACGAGCAGTACTTC.